This is a list of T cell receptor beta chains from one sample in a study of shared clonotypes between healthy human individuals. The assay was immunoSEQ multiplex PCR, and TCRdb's table has in-frame clones only and misses some. The sample shows fewer than 1.8 million clones, 98% of them seen only once. Sequencing was done on a sample of naive CD4+ T cells sorted from blood. The receptors were gathered from a man younger than 40 in good health. CDR3s include the opening cysteine and the closing phenylalanine or tryptophan. Fields, in order: J gene, V gene, D gene, CDR3 DNA, CDR3 protein. The D gene is left open where the match is weak.

J: TRBJ1-2
V: TRBV7-9
D: .
DNA: TGTGCCAGCAGCTTGAGGGTGGCCTATGGCTACACCTTC
CDR3: CASSLRVAYGYTF

J: TRBJ2-7
V: TRBV19
D: .
DNA: TGTGCCAGTAGTATTGTCTCCGACAACTACGAGCAGTACTTC
CDR3: CASSIVSDNYEQYF

J: TRBJ2-1
V: TRBV6-1
D: .
DNA: TGTGCCAGCAGTGTCTCCGCGACCGCAAGCAACAATGAGCAGTTCTTC
CDR3: CASSVSATASNNEQFF

J: TRBJ1-1
V: TRBV30
D: .
DNA: TGTGCCTGGAAGAGGCGGGAGAACACTGAAGCTTTCTTT
CDR3: CAWKRRENTEAFF

J: TRBJ2-7
V: TRBV15
D: .
DNA: TGTGCCACCTCGGGGTTTAGCGACGAGCAGTACTTC
CDR3: CATSGFSDEQYF

J: TRBJ2-2
V: TRBV7-9
D: .
DNA: TGTGCCAGCAGCTTAGCCCAGGGAGGTACCGGGGAGCTGTTTTTT
CDR3: CASSLAQGGTGELFF

J: TRBJ2-7
V: TRBV19
D: .
DNA: TGTGCCAGTAGTAACCCCGGGACGGCGGCCTACGAGCAGTACTTC
CDR3: CASSNPGTAAYEQYF

J: TRBJ2-3
V: TRBV7-9
D: .
DNA: TGTGCCAGCAGCTTACCGGGAGCTAGCACAGATACGCAGTATTTT
CDR3: CASSLPGASTDTQYF

J: TRBJ2-7
V: TRBV7-9
D: .
DNA: TGTGCCAGCAGCTTACGGGGAATCGTCGAGCAGTACTTC
CDR3: CASSLRGIVEQYF

J: TRBJ1-2
V: TRBV5-1
D: .
DNA: TGCGCCAGCAGCTTGGAATGGGCAGGAGAGATAGGTGGCTACACCTTC
CDR3: CASSLEWAGEIGGYTF

J: TRBJ2-1
V: TRBV14
D: .
DNA: TGTGCCAGCAGCCCGTCGAGGGGACGGGGGTTCTTC
CDR3: CASSPSRGRGFF

J: TRBJ2-7
V: TRBV6-1
D: TRBD2
DNA: TGTGCCAGCAGTGAAGGACTAGCGGGAGACGGCTACGAGCAGTACTTC
CDR3: CASSEGLAGDGYEQYF

J: TRBJ2-1
V: TRBV29-1
D: TRBD2
DNA: TGCAGCGTTGAAGTTGTAGGGACTAGCGGGAGTGTATTTGAGCAGTTCTTC
CDR3: CSVEVVGTSGSVFEQFF

J: TRBJ2-1
V: TRBV14
D: .
DNA: TGTGCCAGCAGCCAGACCTTAGGCCCTAGCGCTTGGGGGGTTGAGCAGTTCTTC
CDR3: CASSQTLGPSAWGVEQFF

J: TRBJ2-3
V: TRBV9
D: .
DNA: TGTGCCAGCAGCGTAGTTCAGGGAGGATACACAGATACGCAGTATTTT
CDR3: CASSVVQGGYTDTQYF

J: TRBJ2-5
V: TRBV11-2
D: .
DNA: TGTGCCAGCAGCCCAAGGGAGACCCAGTACTTC
CDR3: CASSPRETQYF